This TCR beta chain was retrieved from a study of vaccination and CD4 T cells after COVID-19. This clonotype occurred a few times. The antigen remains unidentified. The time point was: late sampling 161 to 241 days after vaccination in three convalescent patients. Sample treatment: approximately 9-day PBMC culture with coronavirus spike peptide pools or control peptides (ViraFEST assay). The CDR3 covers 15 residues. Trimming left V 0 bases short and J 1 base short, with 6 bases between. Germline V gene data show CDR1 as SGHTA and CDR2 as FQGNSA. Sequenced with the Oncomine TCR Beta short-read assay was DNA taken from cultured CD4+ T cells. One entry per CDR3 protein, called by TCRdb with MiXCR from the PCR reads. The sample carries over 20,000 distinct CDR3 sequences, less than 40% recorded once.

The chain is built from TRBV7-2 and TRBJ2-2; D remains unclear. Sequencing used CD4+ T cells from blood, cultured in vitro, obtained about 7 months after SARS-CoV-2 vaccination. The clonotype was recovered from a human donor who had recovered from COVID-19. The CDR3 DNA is TGTGCCAGCAGCTTAGCGCCGTTGAACACCGGGGAGCTGTTTTTT. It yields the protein CASSLAPLNTGELFF.